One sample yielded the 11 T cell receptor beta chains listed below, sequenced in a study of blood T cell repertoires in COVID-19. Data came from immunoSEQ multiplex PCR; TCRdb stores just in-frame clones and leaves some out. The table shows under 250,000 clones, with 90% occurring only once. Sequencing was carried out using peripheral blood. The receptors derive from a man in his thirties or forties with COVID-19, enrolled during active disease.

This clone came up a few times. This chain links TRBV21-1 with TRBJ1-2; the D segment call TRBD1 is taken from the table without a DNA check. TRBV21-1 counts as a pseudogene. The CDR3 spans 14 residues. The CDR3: CANNHWDNLYGYTF. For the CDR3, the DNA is TGTGCCAACAATCACTGGGACAACCTATATGGCTACACCTTC.

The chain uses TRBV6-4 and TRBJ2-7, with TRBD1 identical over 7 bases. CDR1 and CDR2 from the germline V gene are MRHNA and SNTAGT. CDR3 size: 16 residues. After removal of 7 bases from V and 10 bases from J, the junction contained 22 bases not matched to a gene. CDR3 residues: CASTPCDRAVDDPQYF. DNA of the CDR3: TGTGCCAGCACCCCTTGCGACAGGGCAGTTGATGACCCCCAGTACTTC.

The CDR3 bases are TGTGCAAGTCGCTTATGTGAGCGCTTGTCCGGGTACGAGCAGTACTTC. This codes for CASRLCERLSGYEQYF. The chain combines TRBV12-2 with TRBJ2-7; TRBD2, the table's D call, was not compared with the DNA. TRBV12-2 is annotated as a pseudogene. CDR3 length equals 16 residues.

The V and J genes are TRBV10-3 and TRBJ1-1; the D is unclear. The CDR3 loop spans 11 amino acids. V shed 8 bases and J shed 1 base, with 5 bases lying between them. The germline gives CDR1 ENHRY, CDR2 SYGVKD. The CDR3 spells CAIRENTEAFF. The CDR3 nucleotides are TGTGCCATCCGGGAGAACACTGAAGCTTTCTTT.

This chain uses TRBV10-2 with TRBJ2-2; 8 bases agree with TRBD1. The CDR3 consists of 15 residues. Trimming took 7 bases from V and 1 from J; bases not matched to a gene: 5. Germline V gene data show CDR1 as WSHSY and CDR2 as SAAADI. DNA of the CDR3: TGCGCCAGCATTGCCGGGACAGGGAACACCGGGGAGCTGTTTTTT. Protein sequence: CASIAGTGNTGELFF.

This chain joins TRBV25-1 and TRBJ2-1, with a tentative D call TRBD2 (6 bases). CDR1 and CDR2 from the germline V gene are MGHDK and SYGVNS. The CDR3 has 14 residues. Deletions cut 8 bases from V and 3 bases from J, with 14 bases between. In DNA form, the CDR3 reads TGTGCCAGCCCGACCGTGGGACTCTACAATGAGCAGTTCTTC. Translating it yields CASPTVGLYNEQFF.

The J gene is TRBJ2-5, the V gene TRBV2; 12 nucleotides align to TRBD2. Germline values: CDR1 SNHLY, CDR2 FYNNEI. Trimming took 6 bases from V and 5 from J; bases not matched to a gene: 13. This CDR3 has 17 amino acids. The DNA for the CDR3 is TGTGCCAGCAGCGAGACCCTAGGGACTAGCGGGCGGGAGACCCAGTACTTC. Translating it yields CASSETLGTSGRETQYF.

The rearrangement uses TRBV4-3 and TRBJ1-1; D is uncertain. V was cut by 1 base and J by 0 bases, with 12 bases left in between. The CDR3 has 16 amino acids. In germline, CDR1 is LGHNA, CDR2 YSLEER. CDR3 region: CASSQATLALNTEAFF. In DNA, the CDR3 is TGCGCCAGCAGCCAAGCCACGCTGGCCTTGAACACTGAAGCTTTCTTT.

The CDR3, as DNA: TGTGCCAGCAGTGAAAGCAGGGATGATTATGGCTACACCTTC. Translating gives CASSESRDDYGYTF. The chain is built from TRBV2 and TRBJ1-2, with D possibly matching TRBD1 (5 bases). The CDR3 consists of 14 residues. The V and J ends lost 2 bases and 5 bases respectively, with 12 bases between them. In germline, CDR1 is SNHLY, CDR2 FYNNEI.

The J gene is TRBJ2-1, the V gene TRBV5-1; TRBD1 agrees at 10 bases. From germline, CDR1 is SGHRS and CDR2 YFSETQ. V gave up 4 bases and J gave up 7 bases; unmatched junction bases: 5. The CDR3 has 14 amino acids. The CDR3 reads CASSVGQGGNEQFF. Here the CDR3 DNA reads TGCGCCAGCAGCGTCGGACAGGGGGGGAATGAGCAGTTCTTC.

This chain's CDR3 is CATSRVQDRNEKLFF. The CDR3 DNA is TGTGCCACCAGCAGAGTTCAGGACAGAAATGAAAAACTGTTTTTT. This chain joins TRBV15 and TRBJ1-4, with a possible D match to TRBD1 (6 bases). The germline V gene has CDR1 LNHNV and CDR2 YYDKDF (reference sequence). V lost 1 base to trimming and J lost 5 bases, with 11 bases between them. This CDR3 region has 15 residues.